The 3 T cell receptor beta chains in this list originate from one sample, sequenced in a study of siplizumab effects on memory and regulatory T cells. Clones were read by immunoSEQ multiplex PCR, and TCRdb kept only the in-frame ones, dropping some. The sample has 40,000 to 45,000 clones, roughly 90% seen once. The sequenced sample consisted of naive CD4+ T cells sorted from blood. The source of these receptors is a human donor in good health.

This rearrangement joins TRBV2 to TRBJ2-7; the D is unclear. The germline gives CDR1 SNHLY, CDR2 FYNNEI. The V gene lost 2 bases and the J gene lost 4 bases, with 9 bases spanning the gap. This CDR3 comprises 13 residues. CDR3 sequence: CASSEKAWYEQYF. DNA for the CDR3: TGTGCCAGCAGTGAAAAGGCGTGGTACGAGCAGTACTTC.

The chain couples TRBV7-9 to TRBJ2-3; D tentatively fits TRBD1 or TRBD2 (6 bases each). Trimming removed 10 bases from V and 4 bases from J, with 18 bases in between. CDR1 is SEHNR, CDR2 FQNEAQ, per germline (reference sequence). The CDR3 spans 14 residues. The CDR3 reads CAIEGGGSADTQYF. The CDR3 nucleotides read TGTGCCATTGAGGGGGGTGGATCGGCAGATACGCAGTATTTT.

The chain employs TRBV6-7 and TRBJ2-1; the D call may be TRBD1 or TRBD2 (5 bases each). TRBV6-7 is an ORF, and what it does is uncertain. Trimming took off 4 bases at V and 0 bases at J, with 7 bases between the two ends. The CDR3 consists of 14 residues. This CDR3 reads CASSCGGSYNEQFF. In DNA form, the CDR3 reads TGTGCCAGCAGTTGTGGGGGCTCCTACAATGAGCAGTTCTTC.